Listed below are T cell receptor beta chains from one sample, sequenced in a study of pediatric ulcerative colitis. Only in-frame clones appear in the TCRdb table, and some are missing; sequencing was by immunoSEQ multiplex PCR. Here the sample spans 30,000 to 35,000 clones, about three quarters being singletons. Sequencing input: gut tissue. These receptors originate from a boy between 5 and 17 years old with mild ulcerative colitis. Both conserved end residues are part of each CDR3. The D gene is left open where the match is weak. Size values are once, few and many counts, or a class for expanded clones, and some rows have none.

j_call	v_call	cdr3_length	d_call	clone_size	cdr3_nt	cdr3_aa
TRBJ2-5	TRBV5-1	20	TRBD2	-	TGCGCCAGCAGCCCCCACCCGTGGGTAGCGGGGGGGCCCACGGGGGAGACCCAGTACTTC	CASSPHPWVAGGPTGETQYF
TRBJ1-2	TRBV2	15	-	-	TGTGCCAGCAGTGAATTGGGGGGACGGTATTCTGGCTACACCTTC	CASSELGGRYSGYTF
TRBJ1-1	TRBV2	10	-	-	TGTGCCAGCCGCGGGGTTGAAGCTTTCTTT	CASRGVEAFF
TRBJ2-1	TRBV2	17	-	medium-sized	TGTGCCAGCATGGGGTCTCGCGGACTACAACCCGGCGATGAGCAGTTCTTC	CASMGSRGLQPGDEQFF
TRBJ2-1	TRBV18	16	TRBD1	-	TGTGCCAGCTCACCAATGCAGGGGGCATTTACCAATGAGCAGTTCTTC	CASSPMQGAFTNEQFF
TRBJ1-1	TRBV4-1	13	-	-	TGCGCCAGCACACGGACAGTCTACACTGAAGCTTTCTTT	CASTRTVYTEAFF
TRBJ1-6	TRBV5-4	14	TRBD1	few	TGTGCCAGCAGCCGGACAGGGGTTAAGTCACCCCTCCACTTT	CASSRTGVKSPLHF
TRBJ2-1	TRBV30	13	-	-	TGTGCCTGGAGTGGCCCTCCTCGCGAAGAGCAGTTCTTC	CAWSGPPREEQFF
TRBJ1-6	TRBV5-8	14	-	-	TGTGCCAGCAGCTCGACAGGTTATAATTCACCCCTCCACTTT	CASSSTGYNSPLHF
TRBJ2-5	TRBV5-8	14	-	-	TGTGCCAGCAGCTTGGCGAGTGTAGAAGAGACCCAGTACTTC	CASSLASVEETQYF
TRBJ2-6	TRBV5-5	15	-	-	TGTGCCAGCAGCCCTTCCTTTTCTGGGGCCAACGTCCTGACTTTC	CASSPSFSGANVLTF
TRBJ1-1	TRBV5-1	16	-	-	TGCGCCAGCAGCTTGGCCGGGGGGCACGGTGGCACTGAAGCTTTCTTT	CASSLAGGHGGTEAFF
TRBJ1-1	TRBV5-1	17	-	-	TGCGCCAGCAGCTTCAGACAGACCCGACTTCTGGGCACTGAAGCTTTCTTT	CASSFRQTRLLGTEAFF
TRBJ1-6	TRBV30	16	-	-	TGTGCCTGGAGTTCCTTGGATGGGTCCTATAATTCACCCCTCCACTTT	CAWSSLDGSYNSPLHF
TRBJ2-1	TRBV9	10	-	-	TGTGCCAGCAGCGGTAATGAGCAGTTCTTC	CASSGNEQFF
TRBJ2-1	TRBV9	14	-	-	TGTGCCAGCAGCCCTTGGGGGGCCCACAATGAGCAGTTCTTC	CASSPWGAHNEQFF
TRBJ2-5	TRBV5-1	16	TRBD1	-	TGCGCCAGCAGCGTTGGAGGGACAGGTTTGTGGGAGACCCAGTACTTC	CASSVGGTGLWETQYF
TRBJ2-5	TRBV25-1	16	TRBD1	-	TGTGCCAGCAGTGAATTAGGGACAGGGGGCGGGGAGACCCAGTACTTC	CASSELGTGGGETQYF
TRBJ2-4	TRBV2	13	-	-	TGTGCCAGCAGTGTAGGGGGTCCTGGCATTCAGTACTTC	CASSVGGPGIQYF
TRBJ2-3	TRBV6-6	16	TRBD2	-	TGTGCCAGCAGTCGACCGACTAGCGGGACCACAGATACGCAGTATTTT	CASSRPTSGTTDTQYF
TRBJ1-3	TRBV18	14	TRBD1	-	TGTGCCAGCTCACTGGACAGGGGCGGAAACACCATATATTTT	CASSLDRGGNTIYF
TRBJ2-7	TRBV4-1	15	TRBD2	-	TGCGCCAGCAGCCAAGCTAGCGGCCGCTCCTACGAGCAGTACTTC	CASSQASGRSYEQYF
TRBJ1-1	TRBV6-5	12	-	-	TGTGCCAGCAGTGCTACGACCACTGAAGCTTTCTTT	CASSATTTEAFF
TRBJ2-7	TRBV5-6	14	-	once	TGTGCCAGCAGCGGGGCCCTCAAACCATACGAGCAGTACTTC	CASSGALKPYEQYF
TRBJ1-6	TRBV5-8	13	-	few	TGTGCCAGCAGCTTACCCTTAAATTCACCCCTCCACTTT	CASSLPLNSPLHF
TRBJ2-5	TRBV9	16	TRBD2	-	TGTGCCAGCAGCGGACTAGCGGGGGAGGCAGGGGAGACCCAGTACTTC	CASSGLAGEAGETQYF
TRBJ1-2	TRBV29-1	12	TRBD1	-	TGCAGCGTTCCGGGACAGGGGTATGGCTACACCTTC	CSVPGQGYGYTF
TRBJ2-2	TRBV7-9	13	TRBD1	-	TGTGCCAGCAGGAGGGACAGGGACGGGGAGCTGTTTTTT	CASRRDRDGELFF